A single sample is the source of the 16 T cell receptor beta chains below, sequenced in a study of T cell responses to AZD1222 COVID-19 vaccine. Here immunoSEQ multiplex PCR was the method, and the copy in TCRdb shows in-frame clones only, minus some. Of some 150,000 clones listed, around 95% are singletons. The starting material was peripheral blood, obtained on day 0 of AZD1222 vaccination. Receptors originate from an adult in good health.

This chain links TRBV4-1 with TRBJ1-5, with 7 nucleotides matching TRBD1. The V gene's germline CDR1 is MGHRA and CDR2 YSYEKL. The junction had 5 bases not matched to a gene; V was cut back by 3 bases and J by 0 bases. CDR3 size: 16 residues. The CDR3 reads CASSQADRASNQPQHF. In nucleotides, the CDR3 is TGCGCCAGCAGCCAGGCCGACAGGGCTAGCAATCAGCCCCAGCATTTT.

The table lists this clone with a count of one. The V and J genes are TRBV7-6 and TRBJ2-5, with a tentative D call TRBD2 (7 bases). This CDR3 region has 16 residues. The ends were cut back, 2 bases at V and 3 bases at J, with 16 bases in the middle. Germline V gives CDR1 SGHVS, CDR2 FNYEAQ. In DNA form, the CDR3 reads TGTGCCAGCAGCTTATGGGGGGGCGGGGTTGAAGAGACCCAGTACTTC. Amino acids: CASSLWGGGVEETQYF.

The chain employs TRBV7-8 and TRBJ1-5; tentatively, D is TRBD1 (5 bases). V gave up 4 bases and J gave up 0 bases, with 7 bases separating them. The CDR3 consists of 14 residues. Germline V CDR1 and CDR2: SGHVS, FQNEAQ. The chain's CDR3 is CASSSDISNQPQHF. The CDR3 DNA reads as TGTGCCAGCAGCTCGGACATTAGCAATCAGCCCCAGCATTTT.

This chain connects TRBV10-1 to TRBJ1-4; D uncertain. Trimming stripped 8 bases from V and 8 bases from J, with 21 bases between. Germline CDR1 and CDR2: WNHNN and SYGVQD (reference sequence). The CDR3 contains 15 residues. The CDR3 sequence is CASVPPAREGEKLFF. CDR3 in DNA: TGCGCCAGCGTCCCCCCGGCTAGGGAGGGCGAAAAACTGTTTTTT.

The V call is TRBV6-5, the J call TRBJ2-2; the D is unclear. Trimming stripped 4 bases from V and 0 bases from J, with 9 bases between. This CDR3 is 15 amino acids long. CDR1 is MNHEY and CDR2 is SVGAGI in the germline V gene. CDR3 residues: CASSSQWSNTGELFF. CDR3 nucleotide sequence: TGTGCCAGCAGTTCGCAGTGGTCGAACACCGGGGAGCTGTTTTTT.

V is TRBV6-5 and J is TRBJ2-1; D is ambiguous. The V gene's germline CDR1 is MNHEY and CDR2 SVGAGI. CDR3 length equals 15 residues. The V end lost 1 base, the J end lost 7 bases, and 14 bases lay between the germline ends. The CDR3 spells CASSYYQAPPNEQFF. The CDR3 DNA reads as TGTGCCAGCAGTTACTACCAGGCCCCACCGAATGAGCAGTTCTTC.

This clone appeared a single time. J is TRBJ1-1 and V is TRBV19; a weak D match, TRBD1 (6 bases). V lost 5 bases to trimming and J lost 1 base, with 20 bases between them. The CDR3 loop spans 17 amino acids. The germline V gene has CDR1 LNHDA and CDR2 SQIVND (reference sequence). The CDR3 sequence: CASSPTPWEGGNTEAFF. The CDR3 DNA reads TGTGCCAGTAGTCCCACCCCGTGGGAGGGGGGGAACACTGAAGCTTTCTTT.

The J gene is TRBJ1-1, the V gene TRBV11-2; D may be TRBD1 (5 bases). Per germline, CDR1 SGHAT and CDR2 FQNNGV. The CDR3 contains 12 residues. Trimming removed 4 bases at V and 10 bases at J, with 13 bases between. In nucleotides, the CDR3 is TGTGCCAGCAGCTCCCTTGGGGCTGGAGCTTTCTTT. It codes for CASSSLGAGAFF.

J is TRBJ1-5 and V is TRBV4-1; D possibly corresponds to TRBD1 (5 bases). Germline assignment: CDR1 MGHRA and CDR2 YSYEKL. Trimming stripped 1 base from V and 1 base from J, with 14 bases between. CDR3 length equals 17 residues. CDR3: CASSQAGRGGSNQPQHF. The CDR3 DNA reads TGCGCCAGCAGCCAAGCGGGGCGGGGGGGGAGCAATCAGCCCCAGCATTTT.

The gene calls are TRBV10-3 and TRBJ1-2; D perhaps matches TRBD1 (6 bases). CDR1 is ENHRY and CDR2 is SYGVKD in the germline V gene. V lost 9 bases, J lost 5 bases, and 19 bases lay in between. The CDR3 runs to 14 residues. CDR3 amino acids: CAISPGQPTYGYTF. CDR3 nucleotides: TGTGCCATTTCACCGGGACAACCCACGTATGGCTACACCTTC.

The chain is built from TRBV6-4 and TRBJ1-4; 7 nucleotides match TRBD1. The CDR3 runs to 16 residues. Looked up from germline, CDR1 is MRHNA and CDR2 is SNTAGT. V lost 5 bases to trimming and J lost 5 bases; unmatched junction nucleotides: 11. As DNA, the CDR3 is TGTGCCAGCAGTTGTTCTCGGAGACAGGGAAATGAAAAACTGTTTTTT. Protein product: CASSCSRRQGNEKLFF.

This chain joins TRBV6-5 and TRBJ2-5; D may be TRBD1 or TRBD2 (5 bases each). The CDR3 is made up of 13 amino acids. In germline, CDR1 is MNHEY, CDR2 SVGAGI. The ends were cut back, 2 bases at V and 7 bases at J, with 11 bases in the middle. CDR3 in DNA: TGTGCCAGCAGTTACCCCAATGGGGGGACCCAGTACTTC. This sequence encodes CASSYPNGGTQYF.

The chain joins TRBV5-6 to TRBJ2-7, with a possible D match to TRBD2 (5 bases). Trimming took 1 base from V and 1 from J, leaving 21 bases between them. Germline-derived CDR1 and CDR2 are SGHDT and YYEEEE. The CDR3 consists of 18 residues. The CDR3 protein is CASSLSSRLEVGSYEQYV. CDR3 in DNA: TGTGCCAGCAGCTTGTCCTCCCGGCTGGAGGTGGGGTCCTACGAGCAGTACGTC.

V gene TRBV20-1 combines with J gene TRBJ1-2, with unresolved D. The germline V gene has CDR1 DFQATT and CDR2 SNEGSKA (reference sequence). The length of the CDR3 is 10 residues. V was trimmed by 6 bases and J by 7 bases, leaving 9 bases between them. For the CDR3, the DNA is TGCAGTGCGACCGAACGTGGCTACACCTTC. Translated: CSATERGYTF.

This clone occurred once. The rearrangement uses TRBV6-2 or TRBV6-3 and TRBJ2-7, with D perhaps TRBD1 (5 bases). The V end was cut by 0 bases, the J end by 0 bases, with 9 bases between. Germline CDR1 is MNHEY and CDR2 is SVGEGT. This CDR3 region has 15 residues. CDR3 region: CASSYSAQGSYEQYV. The CDR3, as DNA: TGTGCCAGCAGTTACTCCGCCCAGGGCTCCTACGAGCAGTACGTC.

V gene TRBV2 combines with J gene TRBJ2-2, with D unresolved. V was cut by 6 bases and J by 1 base, with 12 bases left in between. Germline assignment: CDR1 SNHLY and CDR2 FYNNEI. This CDR3 has 15 residues. CDR3 bases: TGTGCCAGCAGACGAAACACTGAGAACACCGGGGAGCTGTTTTTT. Its translation is CASRRNTENTGELFF.